What follows describes a single T cell receptor beta chain. These data come from a study of shared clonotypes between healthy human individuals. Positive CCR7 selection of CD45RO-negative cells yielded the naive CD8 cells, and terminally differentiated effector memory CD45RA+ cells were excluded. Trimming removed 4 bases from V and 0 bases from J; junction bases left unmatched: 2. In germline, CDR1 is SSHAT, CDR2 FNYEAQ (reference sequence). This CDR3 is 15 amino acids long. It was about 190 ng DNA, about 30,000 T cell genomes, that sorted-subset replicate PCRs used. The data were produced by immunoSEQ multiplex PCR, yet TCRdb's version contains in-frame clones alone and is incomplete. The sample carries millions of clones, just over 90% recorded once.

The sample taken for sequencing was naive CD8+ T cells from PBMCs. This chain uses TRBV7-7 with TRBJ2-3; 9 nucleotides agree with TRBD1. The receptor's source is a man between 18 and 29 years old in good health. Some clones in this sample may be carry-over from other donors' samples. The CDR3, as DNA: TGTGCCAGCAGCTACGGGACAGGGAGCACAGATACGCAGTATTTT. It translates to CASSYGTGSTDTQYF.